Listed here are 4 T cell receptor beta chains from one sample, sequenced in a study of spatial heterogeneity in lung cancer. TCRdb independently ran MiXCR on the 5' RACE reads; one entry per CDR3 protein. The sample yields under 1,500 distinct CDR3 sequences, 20% to 30% seen once. These receptors lack a known antigen. Documented time point: sample taken at primary tumor resection. Regarding the study as a whole: Mutation counts in tumors were tracked by counts of expanded intratumoral alpha and beta TCRs.

The source material was lung tumor tissue, sampled at surgery. These receptors all stem from a male donor with early-stage non-small cell lung cancer.

The chain links TRBV20-1 to TRBJ2-4; D ambiguous. The CDR3 is made up of 14 amino acids. Trimming pared 6 bases from V and 0 bases from J, leaving 12 bases between. Germline CDR1 is DFQATT and CDR2 is SNEGSKA (reference sequence). The CDR3 sequence is CSAAYRGAKNIQYF. CDR3 coding DNA: TGCAGTGCCGCCTACCGCGGAGCCAAAAACATTCAGTACTTC.

By proportion, this clonotype is medium-sized. The V gene is TRBV7-2, the J gene TRBJ1-2; D ambiguous. The CDR3 is made up of 16 amino acids. V dropped 1 base and J dropped 0 bases, with 12 bases sitting between them. Germline-derived CDR1 and CDR2 are SGHTA and FQGNSA. CDR3 sequence reads: CASSLVHGSSNYGYTF. The DNA of the CDR3 is TGTGCCAGCAGCTTAGTTCACGGGTCCTCTAACTATGGCTACACCTTC. Full variable domain (outside the CDR3, taken from reference TRBV7-2 and TRBJ1-2): GAGVSQSPSNKVTEKGKDVELRCDPISGHTALYWYRQSLGQGLEFLIYFQGNSAPDKSGLPSDRFSAERTGGSVSTLTIQRTQQEDSAVYLCASSLVHGSSNYGYTFGSGTRLTVV.

V usage is TRBV6-6 and J usage is TRBJ2-3; D possibly corresponds to TRBD2 (6 bases). V was cut by 2 bases and J by 5 bases, with 11 bases left in between. CDR1 is MNHNY, CDR2 SVGAGI, per germline (reference sequence). This CDR3 has 14 amino acids. CDR3 sequence reads: CASSYDAGGDTQYF. The DNA for the CDR3 is TGTGCCAGCAGTTACGACGCCGGGGGAGATACGCAGTATTTT.

This clonotype is categorized as medium-sized (0.01 to 0.1%). The V and J genes are TRBV27 and TRBJ2-1, with 9 bases aligning to TRBD1. Unmatched junction bases numbered 8, after V lost 5 bases and J lost 15 bases. The V gene's germline CDR1 is MNHEY and CDR2 SMNVEV (reference sequence). CDR3 length: 12 amino acids. The CDR3: CASSEGTGPWFF. The CDR3 DNA follows: TGTGCCAGCAGTGAAGGGACAGGGCCTTGGTTCTTC.